This TCR beta chain was sequenced during a study of blood T cell repertoires in COVID-19. Data came from immunoSEQ multiplex PCR; TCRdb stores just in-frame clones and leaves some out. The table lists about 50,000 clones, about 85% of them singletons. Per the germline V gene, CDR1 is MDHEN and CDR2 is SYDVKM. After removal of 7 bases from V and 0 bases from J, the junction contained 5 bases not matched to a gene. This CDR3 is 14 amino acids long. This clone was counted only a few times. Sample: peripheral blood. The TCR was taken from a human donor in a cohort sampled during active COVID-19. The chain recombines TRBV28 with TRBJ1-2; 7 bases line up with TRBD1. CDR3 loop: CASKGALANYGYTF. DNA for the CDR3: TGTGCCAGCAAGGGGGCGCTGGCTAACTATGGCTACACCTTC.